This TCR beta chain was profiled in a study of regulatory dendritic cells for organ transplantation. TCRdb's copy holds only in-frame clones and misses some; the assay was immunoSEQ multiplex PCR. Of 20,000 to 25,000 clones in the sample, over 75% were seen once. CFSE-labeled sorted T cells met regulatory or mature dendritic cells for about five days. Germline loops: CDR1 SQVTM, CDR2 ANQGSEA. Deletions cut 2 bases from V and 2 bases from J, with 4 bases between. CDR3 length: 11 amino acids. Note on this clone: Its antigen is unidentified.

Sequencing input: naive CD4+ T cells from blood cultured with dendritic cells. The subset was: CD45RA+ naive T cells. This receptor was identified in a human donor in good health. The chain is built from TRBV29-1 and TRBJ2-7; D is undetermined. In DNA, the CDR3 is TGCAGCGTTGAAACTGCCTACGAGCAGTACTTC. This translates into CSVETAYEQYF.